This T cell receptor (beta chain) came from a study of immune cell composition in non-small cell lung cancer. Study-level findings and limits: Tumour-associated clones >0.5% occurred in 25% to 40% of adenocarcinomas, less than 80% of squamous. Lung adenocarcinomas had lower top 10 clone scores and clonality than squamous tumours. Dominant in vivo tumour-associated clones were not shown to share tumour-reactive sequences.

Details on this clone: Its antigen is unidentified.

Assay used: immunoSEQ multiplex PCR; TCRdb lists only in-frame clones, some missing. The table has 4,500 to 6,500 clones, less than 75% seen once; the top ten hold around 10%. Trimming took 5 bases from V and 4 from J, leaving 24 bases between them. The germline V gene has CDR1 SGHAT and CDR2 FQDESV (reference sequence). The CDR3 is 17 amino acids. The receptor comes from a human donor with non-small cell lung cancer. The chain carries TRBV11-1 and TRBJ2-7, with D possibly matching TRBD1 (6 bases). Sequencing used lung tumor tissue. CDR3 in amino acids: CASSQPLQGRGGYEQYF. CDR3 bases: TGTGCCAGCAGCCAACCCCTCCAGGGCCGAGGGGGATACGAGCAGTACTTC.